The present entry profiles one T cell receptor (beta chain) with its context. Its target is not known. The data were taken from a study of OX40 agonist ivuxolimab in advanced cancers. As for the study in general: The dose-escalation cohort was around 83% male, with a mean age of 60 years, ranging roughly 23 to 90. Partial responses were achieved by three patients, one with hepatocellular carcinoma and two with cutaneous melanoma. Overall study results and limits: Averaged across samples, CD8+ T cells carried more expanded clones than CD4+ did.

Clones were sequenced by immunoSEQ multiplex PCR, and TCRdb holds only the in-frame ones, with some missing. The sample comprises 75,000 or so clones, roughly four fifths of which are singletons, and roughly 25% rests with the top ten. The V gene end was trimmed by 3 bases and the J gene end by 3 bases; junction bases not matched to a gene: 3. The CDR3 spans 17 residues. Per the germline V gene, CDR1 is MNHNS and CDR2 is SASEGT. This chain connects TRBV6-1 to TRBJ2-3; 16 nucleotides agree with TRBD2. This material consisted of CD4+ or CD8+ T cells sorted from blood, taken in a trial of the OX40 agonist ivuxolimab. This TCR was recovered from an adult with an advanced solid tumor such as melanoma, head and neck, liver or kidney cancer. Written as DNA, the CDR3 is TGTGCCAGCAGTGACCCGGGACTAGCGGGAGGGACAGATACGCAGTATTTT. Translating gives CASSDPGLAGGTDTQYF.